This T cell receptor (beta chain) was documented in a study of CD8+CD57+ T cells in acquired aplastic anemia. At the level of the study: The mean DNA yield obtained from sorted CD4+ and CD8+ cells came to 3.2 ug. An average of roughly 10 million reads for CD4+ cells was obtained from healthy donors. General study results and limits: It was found that about 31 CD8+ CDR3 sequences were shared between patients and controls. Patients showed no significant difference from controls in CD8+ Simpson's diversity.

This CDR3 is 17 amino acids long. J was trimmed by 1 base and V by 0 bases; bases with no gene match: 6. Germline CDR1 reads SGDLS; CDR2 reads YYNGEE. This clonotype is deemed medium-sized. Its antigen is currently unknown. The template for TCR beta VDJ and CDR3 sequence profiling was genomic DNA. TCRdb passed the reads through MiXCR, listing each CDR3 protein once. Among about 42,000 distinct CDR3 sequences listed, approximately 67% were seen once. The sample was sorted CD4+, CD8+, or CD8+CD57+ T cells (not recorded which) from PBMCs. The TCR comes from a human donor in good health, serving as a control. The chain carries TRBV9 and TRBJ1-2; 10 bases line up with TRBD1. The CDR3: CASSVAGGTGDNYGYTF. CDR3 coding DNA: TGTGCCAGCAGCGTAGCGGGGGGGACAGGGGATAACTATGGCTACACCTTC. The complete variable domain, with remaining parts taken from reference TRBV9 and TRBJ1-2, reads DSGVTQTPKHLITATGQRVTLRCSPRSGDLSVYWYQQSLDQGLQFLIQYYNGEERAKGNILERFSAQQFPDLHSELNLSSLELGDSALYFCASSVAGGTGDNYGYTFGSGTRLTVV.